This record looks at one T cell receptor beta chain sequence and its context. What it binds is not known. The CDR3 runs 17 residues. Germline CDR1 SGHRS, CDR2 YFSETQ. V shed 0 bases, J shed 3 bases, and the junction held 9 bases outside the gene matches. The source of the sample is a study of cytomegalovirus exposure and HLA in healthy donors. The PCR used 60 Vbeta and 13 Jbeta primers. Original handling: About 10 million shared chains were among 80 million or so unique TCR beta chains counted in a later analysis. Sequencing was performed with immunoSEQ multiplex PCR; in TCRdb, only in-frame clones are kept and a portion is missing. V, J and clone size are taken as reported in that table, and D and trimming were inferred from the DNA itself. The sample has roughly 120,000 clones; around 78% are singletons. General study findings and limits: Usually a TCR sequence was rare, but some public TCRs were found in many donors. Another analysis was done later, and it associated approximately 15,000 TCR beta sequences with HLA alleles at 0.05 false discovery rate. V- and J-gene trimming in TCR beta was tied to a missense DCLRE1C variant by an analysis performed later.

Material: PBMCs. This clonotype was obtained from a man between 60 and 70 years old in good health and CMV-seropositive. The chain links TRBV5-1 to TRBJ2-3; 8 bases are shared with TRBD2. CDR3 sequence: CASSLDGIERGTDTQYF. CDR3 DNA: TGCGCCAGCAGCTTGGATGGGATCGAGCGGGGGACAGATACGCAGTATTTT.